The 14 T cell receptor beta chains listed next were all sequenced from one sample in a study of post-analysis software for immune sequencing data. General study findings and limits: TRBV5-6, TRBV5-1 and TRBV20-1 belonged to a set of about 5 TRBV segments that were more frequent in patients than controls.

Unique molecular identifiers featured in each of the TCR beta cDNA libraries. MiXCR, applied by TCRdb to the PCR reads, yields one record per CDR3 protein. Of roughly 800,000 distinct CDR3 sequences listed, just over 45% are singletons. Their target antigens are unknown. Input material: blood. The receptors were sampled from a girl aged 5 to 17 with multiple sclerosis.

A few counts support this clonotype. The chain couples TRBV12-3 or TRBV12-4 to TRBJ2-6, with a weak D call TRBD2 (5 bases). This CDR3 comprises 17 residues. V shed 8 bases and J shed 0 bases, with 17 bases lying between them. The chain's CDR3 is CASVGDSLNSGANVLTF. The CDR3 bases are TGTGCCAGCGTGGGAGACTCACTGAACTCTGGGGCCAACGTCCTGACTTTC.

The chain joins TRBV10-3 to TRBJ2-1; the D is unclear. The CDR3 covers 19 residues. Germline V gives CDR1 ENHRY, CDR2 SYGVKD. Trimming removed 0 bases from V and 6 bases from J, with 24 bases in between. The DNA of the CDR3 is TGTGCCATCAGTGAGTCAAGGGCCTCGTCGAACCTCCAAGCCAATGAGCAGTTCTTC. The encoded protein is CAISESRASSNLQANEQFF.

The genes are TRBV3-1 and TRBJ1-2; D unclear. This CDR3 region has 14 residues. Trimming took 0 bases from V and 8 from J, leaving 13 bases between them. Germline CDR1 is LGHDT and CDR2 is YNNKEL (reference sequence). CDR3 sequence (DNA): TGTGCCAGCAGCCAAGATGGCCGGGTAGGGGGCTACACCTTC. Encoded protein: CASSQDGRVGGYTF.

V usage is TRBV7-2 and J usage is TRBJ2-5; 9 bases fit TRBD2. The CDR3 loop spans 15 amino acids. The V gene end was trimmed by 5 bases and the J gene end by 1 base; junction bases not matched to a gene: 5. Germline V gene lookup returns CDR1 SGHTA and CDR2 FQGNSA. Written as DNA, the CDR3 is TGTGCCAGCAGCACACCACTAGCGGGCCAAGAGACCCAGTACTTC. Residues: CASSTPLAGQETQYF.

The chain uses TRBV7-2 and TRBJ2-1, with 10 bases identical to TRBD2. The ends lost 6 bases at V and 6 bases at J; junction bases unmatched: 5. The CDR3 has 14 amino acids. Germline V lookup: CDR1 SGHTA, CDR2 FQGNSA. The CDR3 DNA sequence: TGTGCCAGCAGACTCGGGACTAGCGCCAATGAGCAGTTCTTC. This codes for CASRLGTSANEQFF.

Of note for this clonotype: A much larger clone lies one base from this, so it may be a read error. The chain uses TRBV7-2 and TRBJ2-6, with D perhaps matching TRBD1 (5 bases). The CDR3 extends over 15 amino acids. CDR1 is SGHTA and CDR2 is FQGNSA in the germline V gene. Written as DNA, the CDR3 is TGTGCCAGCAGCTTATCCCCCTCTGGGGCCAACGTCCGGACTTTC. As protein: CASSLSPSGANVRTF.

This chain uses TRBV5-1 with TRBJ1-2; TRBD1 might be the D (6 bases). CDR3 length: 14 residues. Trimming removed 0 bases at V and 4 bases at J, with 10 bases between. Germline V gene sequence: CDR1 SGHRS, CDR2 YFSETQ. In nucleotides, the CDR3 is TGCGCCAGCAGCTTGGCGGGGGGCGGCTATGGCTACACCTTC. It codes for CASSLAGGGYGYTF.

The chain joins TRBV7-2 to TRBJ1-6; 7 bases are shared with TRBD1. Germline CDR1 is SGHTA and CDR2 is FQGNSA. The CDR3 length is 17 residues. Trimming at V came to 2 bases and at J to 9 bases, leaving 13 bases not matched to a gene. The CDR3 reads CASSLRAGAGGGSPLHF. Here the CDR3 DNA reads TGTGCCAGCAGCTTAAGGGCAGGGGCAGGGGGTGGTTCACCCCTCCACTTT. The full variable domain, its missing parts supplied by reference TRBV7-2 and TRBJ1-6, is GAGVSQSPSNKVTEKGKDVELRCDPISGHTALYWYRQSLGQGLEFLIYFQGNSAPDKSGLPSDRFSAERTGGSVSTLTIQRTQQEDSAVYLCASSLRAGAGGGSPLHFGNGTRLTVT.

The J gene is TRBJ2-1, the V gene TRBV20-1; D unclear. Germline-derived CDR1 and CDR2 are DFQATT and SNEGSKA (reference sequence). The CDR3 sequence is 13 residues long. Trimming removed 2 bases from V and 10 bases from J, with 15 bases in between. The CDR3 loop is CSARPPILGEQFF. The CDR3 DNA reads as TGCAGTGCTAGACCCCCGATCCTTGGGGAGCAGTTCTTC.

Only a few counts were recorded for this clonotype. The chain recombines TRBV4-3 with TRBJ2-7; the D gene is possibly TRBD2 (6 bases). This CDR3 comprises 16 residues. The germline gives CDR1 LGHNA, CDR2 YSLEER. Between the trimmed V and J ends, which lost 0 bases and 0 bases, there was a span of 12 bases. Here the CDR3 DNA reads TGCGCCAGCAGCCAAGATCGGCTAGCGCACTCCTACGAGCAGTACTTC. Translated, it gives CASSQDRLAHSYEQYF.

With regard to this clonotype: An end of the junction does not agree with germline; a read error may underlie this. As DNA, the CDR3 is TGTGCCATCGGTGAGTCTGGACTAGCCCCCCTCTACAATGAGCAGTTCTTC. This encodes CAIGESGLAPLYNEQFF. The rearrangement joins TRBV10-3 to TRBJ2-1, with 8 nucleotides matching TRBD2. From germline, CDR1 is ENHRY and CDR2 SYGVKD. The CDR3 extends over 17 amino acids.

V gene TRBV12-3 or TRBV12-4 combines with J gene TRBJ2-7; D ambiguous. V dropped 6 bases and J dropped 1 base, with 13 bases sitting between them. The CDR3 totals 14 residues. The CDR3 coding sequence is TGTGCCAGCAGCAACCGATTACGATCCTACGAGCAGTACTTC. This codes for CASSNRLRSYEQYF.

V gene TRBV5-1 combines with J gene TRBJ2-4; D is perhaps TRBD2 (6 bases). This CDR3 has 13 residues. The ends were cut back, 0 bases at V and 8 bases at J, with 9 bases in the middle. Germline assignment: CDR1 SGHRS and CDR2 YFSETQ. In nucleotides, the CDR3 is TGCGCCAGCAGCTTGGCCTGGGGGGACATTCAGTACTTC. This codes for CASSLAWGDIQYF.

The chain has TRBV10-3 and TRBJ2-1; weak D call: TRBD1 (6 bases). V was cut by 4 bases and J by 7 bases, with 11 bases left in between. The CDR3 totals 13 residues. Germline V gene lookup returns CDR1 ENHRY and CDR2 SYGVKD. CDR3 residues: CAISVNTGNEQFF. Written as DNA, the CDR3 is TGTGCCATCAGTGTAAACACAGGGAATGAGCAGTTCTTC.